The clone carrying this TCR beta chain was seen many times. J gave up 7 bases and V 5 bases, and 14 bases lay outside the gene matches. Per the germline V gene, CDR1 is SGHTA and CDR2 is FQGTGA. The CDR3 length is 18 residues. TCRdb passed the 5' RACE reads through MiXCR, listing each CDR3 protein once. The repertoire holds 200,000 to 250,000 distinct CDR3 sequences, about 10% seen once, with roughly 6.8% in the top ten. This sample was taken from a study of CD8 T cells in ankylosing spondylitis. The chain has TRBV7-3 and TRBJ2-5, with TRBD2 matching over 15 bases. Sequenced material: blood, either unsorted or a sorted T cell fraction (not recorded which). The receptor was derived from a male donor with ankylosing spondylitis or in good health (not recorded which). The CDR3 is CASSEAPRTSGRDGTQYF. CDR3 in DNA: TGTGCCAGCAGCGAGGCCCCCAGGACTAGCGGGAGGGATGGGACCCAGTACTTC.